Following are 23 T cell receptor beta chains from one sample sequenced in a study of T cell responses to AZD1222 COVID-19 vaccine (dated by TCRdb to 2020 to 2022). The receptor library was made with the immunoSEQ multiplex PCR assay. TCRdb re-hosts the immuneACCESS table, in-frame sequences only. Its copies lack some clones; in the studies checked, an unresolved V gene accounts for under half of them, and the cause for the rest is not known. The sample profile shows roughly 150,000 clones; around 89% of them were found once. The ten largest clones capture about 3.3% of the sample. The meaning of the sample's time point label: baseline before first vaccination. The treatment or condition label on this specimen signifies: meningococcal conjugate vaccine given as trial control. Specimen: peripheral blood, collected on day 0 of MenACWY control vaccination. The receptors come from an adult in good health.

The chain joins TRBV24-1 to TRBJ2-5; D gene uncertain. V gave up 4 bases and J gave up 5 bases, with 13 bases separating them. This CDR3 contains 14 residues. Germline CDR1 is KGHDR and CDR2 is SFDVKD. This chain's CDR3 is CATSEPPPSETQYF. Written as DNA, the CDR3 is TGTGCCACCAGTGAACCCCCACCTTCTGAGACCCAGTACTTC.

V usage is TRBV10-3 and J usage is TRBJ1-5, with a possible D match to TRBD1 (6 bases). V lost 6 bases and J lost 5, with 11 bases in between. Germline-derived CDR1 and CDR2 are ENHRY and SYGVKD. This CDR3 has 13 amino acids. CDR3: CAIRDSGDQPQHF. Written as DNA, the CDR3 is TGTGCCATCAGGGACAGCGGGGATCAGCCCCAGCATTTT.

This chain uses TRBV27 with TRBJ1-2, with D possibly being TRBD1 (6 bases). V gave up 0 bases and J gave up 8 bases, with 13 bases separating them. Looked up from germline, CDR1 is MNHEY and CDR2 is SMNVEV (reference sequence). This CDR3 has 14 residues. The CDR3 sequence is CASSLSWGLGGYTF. The CDR3 nucleotides are TGTGCCAGCAGTTTATCGTGGGGGCTGGGGGGCTACACCTTC.

As concerns this clone: In the same sample, other DNA sequences code for this CDR3. The gene calls are TRBV2 and TRBJ1-2; 7 bases fit TRBD1. Unmatched junction bases numbered 3, after V lost 6 bases and J lost 2 bases. Germline assignment: CDR1 SNHLY and CDR2 FYNNEI. The CDR3 has 13 residues. The CDR3 region has the DNA TGTGCCAGCAGGCGGGACAGCAACTATGGCTACACCTTC. Translating it yields CASRRDSNYGYTF.

This clone was observed a single time. The rearrangement links TRBV11-2 to TRBJ1-2; D is ambiguous. The V end lost 1 base, the J end lost 4 bases, and 13 bases lay between the germline ends. Germline loops: CDR1 SGHAT, CDR2 FQNNGV. CDR3 length equals 15 residues. DNA of the CDR3: TGTGCCAGCAGCTTAGTACGGTTGGATCCCTATGGCTACACCTTC. It yields the protein CASSLVRLDPYGYTF.

The chain employs TRBV5-1 and TRBJ1-5; tentative D call: TRBD1 (6 bases). Trimming removed 0 bases from V and 5 bases from J, with 9 bases in between. Germline V lookup: CDR1 SGHRS, CDR2 YFSETQ. The CDR3 sequence is 14 residues long. The CDR3 region is CASSLGGAYQPQHF. The CDR3 DNA follows: TGCGCCAGCAGCTTGGGGGGGGCGTATCAGCCCCAGCATTTT.

This chain's CDR3 is CATRGFSGANVLTF. The DNA of the CDR3 is TGTGCCACCCGAGGGTTCTCTGGGGCCAACGTCCTGACTTTC. The chain links TRBV27 to TRBJ2-6; D possibly corresponds to TRBD2 (5 bases). The CDR3 length is 14 residues. Deletions cut 10 bases from V and 0 bases from J, with 10 bases between. Germline lookup yields CDR1 MNHEY and CDR2 SMNVEV (reference sequence).

The V and J genes are TRBV6-6 and TRBJ2-3, with D possibly matching TRBD1 (6 bases). The CDR3 contains 14 residues. Looked up from germline, CDR1 is MNHNY and CDR2 is SVGAGI (reference sequence). With 7 bases removed from V and 2 bases from J, the gap between germline ends came to 13 bases. In nucleotides, the CDR3 is TGTGCCAGCACCATCCAGGGGAACACAGATACGCAGTATTTT. Encoded protein: CASTIQGNTDTQYF.

This clone was counted once. This chain joins TRBV3-1 (or the pseudogene TRBV3-2) and TRBJ1-6, with a possible D match to TRBD1 (5 bases). This CDR3 has 18 amino acids. V was clipped by 1 base and J by 0 bases, with 13 bases between them. Per germline, CDR1 LGHDT and CDR2 YNNKEL (reference sequence). The chain's CDR3 is CASSQGNVGGSYNSPLHF. CDR3 nucleotide sequence: TGTGCCAGCAGCCAAGGAAATGTGGGGGGCTCCTATAATTCACCCCTCCACTTT.

The V and J genes are TRBV7-2 and TRBJ2-1; D is possibly TRBD1 (6 bases). The CDR3 loop spans 15 amino acids. CDR1 is SGHTA and CDR2 is FQGNSA in the germline V gene. Between the trimmed V and J ends, which lost 8 bases and 4 bases, there was a span of 18 bases. CDR3 residues: CASSYVTGSYNEQFF. In DNA, the CDR3 is TGTGCCAGCTCGTACGTAACAGGGTCATACAATGAGCAGTTCTTC.

The genes are TRBV11-2 and TRBJ2-2; perhaps TRBD1 as D (6 bases). The V end lost 4 bases, the J end lost 4 bases, and 10 bases lay between the germline ends. The CDR3 sequence is 14 residues long. The germline V gene has CDR1 SGHAT and CDR2 FQNNGV. Here the CDR3 reads CASSSLQGTGELFF. CDR3 coding DNA: TGTGCCAGCAGCTCGCTACAGGGCACCGGGGAGCTGTTTTTT. Looking up the rest from reference TRBV11-2 and TRBJ2-2 gives the full variable domain: EAGVAQSPRYKIIEKRQSVAFWCNPISGHATLYWYQQILGQGPKLLIQFQNNGVVDDSQLPKDRFSAERLKGVDSTLKIQPAKLEDSAVYLCASSSLQGTGELFFGEGSRLTVL.

This chain uses TRBV3-1 (or the pseudogene TRBV3-2) with TRBJ1-2; perhaps TRBD1 as D (5 bases). Germline V gene data show CDR1 as LGHDT and CDR2 as YNNKEL (reference sequence). The CDR3 covers 12 residues. V was trimmed by 5 bases and J by 7 bases, leaving 11 bases between them. Here the CDR3 DNA reads TGTGCCAGCAGCTCCTCGCAGGGTGGCTACACCTTC. This codes for CASSSSQGGYTF.

This clone has just one count. The sample holds other DNA sequences that translate to the same CDR3. The chain is built from TRBV27 and TRBJ2-7; 7 bases are a match to TRBD1. The CDR3 has 14 residues. Germline CDR1 reads MNHEY; CDR2 reads SMNVEV (reference sequence). V gave up 0 bases and J gave up 2 bases; unmatched junction bases: 1. The chain's CDR3 is CASSLSRGPYEQYF. CDR3 DNA sequence: TGTGCCAGCAGTTTATCGAGGGGGCCCTACGAGCAGTACTTC.

About this clone itself: The junction differs from germline at one of its ends, possibly a read error. The V gene is TRBV6-2 or TRBV6-3, the J gene TRBJ2-7, with a tentative D call TRBD1 (6 bases). CDR3 length: 12 residues. In germline, CDR1 is MNHEY, CDR2 SVGEGT. The DNA for the CDR3 is TGTGCCAGCAGTCCCAGGGGCTACGGGCAGTACTTC. Translating gives CASSPRGYGQYF.

The chain employs TRBV12-3 or TRBV12-4 and TRBJ1-2; D unclear. The germline V and J ends were trimmed by 5 bases and 13 bases, with 20 bases remaining between them. The CDR3 length is 13 residues. The CDR3 sequence: CASSPDLDREPTF. CDR3 nucleotide sequence: TGTGCCAGCAGTCCTGACTTGGACCGGGAACCCACCTTC.

This clone was seen once. The V gene is TRBV28, the J gene TRBJ2-1; 8 nucleotides agree with TRBD1. The CDR3 is made up of 16 amino acids. In germline, CDR1 is MDHEN, CDR2 SYDVKM. V lost 4 bases and J lost 2; bases outside the gene matches: 7. The CDR3 here is CASSSLTGGAYNEQFF. The CDR3, as DNA: TGTGCCAGCAGTTCGCTAACAGGGGGAGCCTACAATGAGCAGTTCTTC. Variable domain in full (rest from reference TRBV28 and TRBJ2-1): DVKVTQSSRYLVKRTGEKVFLECVQDMDHENMFWYRQDPGLGLRLIYFSYDVKMKEKGDIPEGYSVSREKKERFSLILESASTNQTSMYLCASSSLTGGAYNEQFFGPGTRLTVL.

CDR3: CASSLGPLRNTEAFF. The DNA for the CDR3 is TGTGCCAGCAGCTTAGGACCCCTTCGGAACACTGAAGCTTTCTTT. This rearrangement joins TRBV11-2 to TRBJ1-1; unclear D gene. The CDR3 is made up of 15 amino acids. Trimming took off 1 base at V and 1 base at J, with 10 bases between the two ends. The V gene's germline CDR1 is SGHAT and CDR2 FQNNGV.

This chain connects TRBV28 to TRBJ1-2, with D possibly TRBD1 on 6 matching bases. Deletions cut 5 bases from V and 4 bases from J, with 17 bases between. The CDR3 loop spans 15 amino acids. From germline, CDR1 is MDHEN and CDR2 SYDVKM. In DNA form, the CDR3 reads TGTGCCAGCAGTCCGAACCCGGACAGTCCCTATGGCTACACCTTC. Protein sequence: CASSPNPDSPYGYTF.

The J gene is TRBJ2-7, the V gene TRBV7-2; the match to TRBD2 covers 8 bases. Germline V gene data show CDR1 as SGHTA and CDR2 as FQGNSA. V was clipped by 3 bases and J by 5 bases; unmatched bases: 18. The CDR3 runs 18 residues. CDR3 sequence: CASSFPQKRLGGGNEQYF. The CDR3 DNA follows: TGTGCCAGCAGCTTTCCACAAAAACGGCTTGGCGGGGGGAACGAGCAGTACTTC.

CDR3 region: CASSQDLEDGYTF. In DNA, the CDR3 is TGCGCCAGCAGCCAGGACTTGGAGGATGGCTACACCTTC. The V and J genes are TRBV4-3 and TRBJ1-2, with D unclear. The germline gives CDR1 LGHNA, CDR2 YSLEER. The CDR3 sequence is 13 residues long. Trimming left V 3 bases short and J 6 bases short, with 11 bases between.

The rearrangement links TRBV30 to TRBJ2-2, with D possibly matching TRBD1 (7 bases). CDR3 length: 14 residues. The V gene's germline CDR1 is GTSNPN and CDR2 SVGIG (reference sequence). Trimming shortened V by 6 bases and J by 5 bases, and 16 bases separated the two germline ends. The CDR3: CACRDRAGTGELFF. The CDR3 DNA reads TGTGCCTGTCGAGACAGGGCGGGGACCGGGGAGCTGTTTTTT.

The chain recombines TRBV5-1 with TRBJ2-1, with TRBD1 identical over 8 bases. Germline CDR1 is SGHRS and CDR2 is YFSETQ. V dropped 6 bases and J dropped 7; count of bases not matched to a gene: 12. CDR3 length: 15 amino acids. CDR3 sequence reads: CASTRGQGAENEQFF. The CDR3 DNA sequence: TGCGCCAGCACCCGAGGGCAGGGGGCAGAGAATGAGCAGTTCTTC.

The rearrangement uses TRBV10-1 and TRBJ2-1, with 9 bases identical to TRBD1. Germline V gene lookup returns CDR1 WNHNN and CDR2 SYGVQD (reference sequence). The CDR3 length is 15 residues. Trimming cost V 6 bases and J 4 bases; bases outside gene matches: 7. The CDR3 DNA follows: TGCGCCAGCAGGGCCCCGGGACAGGGATACAATGAGCAGTTCTTC. Translated: CASRAPGQGYNEQFF.